Each of the 4 T cell receptor beta chains below was sequenced from the same sample in a study of blood T cell repertoires in COVID-19. TCRdb's copy holds only in-frame clones and misses some; the assay was immunoSEQ multiplex PCR. The sample includes about 150,000 clones, approximately 81% seen only once; the top ten take roughly 8%. The source material was PBMCs or T cells enriched from blood (not recorded which). The receptor source for this set is a woman aged 45-59 years who had recovered from COVID-19.

A note on this clone: One end of the junction varies from germline; a read error may be responsible. The chain carries TRBV28 and TRBJ2-4; 11 bases match TRBD2. This CDR3 has 15 residues. The germline CDR1 and CDR2 sequences are MDHEN and SYDVKM. CDR3 loop: CASTLRMGLADIQYF. Written as DNA, the CDR3 is TGTGCCAGCACTTTAAGGATGGGACTAGCGGACATTCAGTACTTC.

This clone occurred a few times. The chain combines TRBV7-9 with TRBJ1-5; D is possibly TRBD1 (5 bases). V lost 0 bases and J lost 3, with 12 bases in between. Germline loops: CDR1 SEHNR, CDR2 FQNEAQ (reference sequence). This CDR3 has 16 amino acids. The CDR3 DNA reads TGTGCCAGCAGCTTAGCTAGCGGGGCCGACAATCAGCCCCAGCATTTT. Protein product: CASSLASGADNQPQHF.

V usage is TRBV19 and J usage is TRBJ2-1; 7 bases line up with TRBD2. The ends lost 5 bases at V and 2 bases at J; junction bases unmatched: 15. This CDR3 is built from 18 residues. Per germline, CDR1 LNHDA and CDR2 SQIVND (reference sequence). The CDR3 loop is CASSPRGSRGVAYNEQFF. In DNA, the CDR3 is TGTGCCAGTAGTCCTCGCGGGAGTAGGGGTGTTGCCTACAATGAGCAGTTCTTC.

V is TRBV7-9 and J is TRBJ2-2, with a weak D call TRBD1 (5 bases). The length of the CDR3 is 15 residues. With 1 base removed from V and 4 bases from J, the gap between germline ends came to 10 bases. Germline-derived CDR1 and CDR2 are SEHNR and FQNEAQ (reference sequence). CDR3 in amino acids: CASSLGSGLTGELFF. The DNA for the CDR3 is TGTGCCAGCAGCTTAGGTTCAGGGCTCACCGGGGAGCTGTTTTTT.